This T cell receptor (beta chain) derives from a study of blood T cell repertoires in COVID-19. At the level of the study: Sources were T cells, B-cell-depleted T cells, or PBMCs; the material itself was cDNA or gDNA.

The CDR3 runs to 11 residues. V dropped 11 bases and J dropped 6; count of bases not matched to a gene: 4. Germline CDR1 is LGHDT and CDR2 is YNNKEL (reference sequence). Residents of 24 US areas, aged about 18 to 95 years, made up the participants. Methods used by the authors: Amplified reference gene primers provided the basis for estimating nucleated cell counts. Clones were sequenced by immunoSEQ multiplex PCR, and TCRdb holds only the in-frame ones, with some missing. V and J calls and clone size come straight from that table; D and trimming were deduced from the DNA. The sample yields nearly 250,000 clones, about 84% seen once.

The sequence came from a woman between 45 and 65 years old who had recovered from COVID-19. The sequencing input was PBMCs or T cells enriched from blood (not recorded which). V is TRBV3-1 (or the pseudogene TRBV3-2) and J is TRBJ1-1, with 9 bases matching TRBD1. The CDR3: CAVGQGAEAFF. The CDR3 DNA sequence: TGTGCCGTGGGACAGGGTGCTGAAGCTTTCTTT.